This T cell receptor (beta chain) comes out of a study of T cell changes during pregnancy in multiple sclerosis. TCRdb keeps only in-frame clones here, not all; method: immunoSEQ multiplex PCR. The repertoire holds about 50,000 clones, with approximately 91% as singletons. The ends were cut back, 8 bases at V and 4 bases at J, with 21 bases in the middle. Looked up from germline, CDR1 is SGHAT and CDR2 is FQNNGV. This CDR3 contains 15 residues. The receptor was derived from a female donor with multiple sclerosis, enrolled in a pregnancy study. The material was CD4+ T cells from peripheral blood mononuclear cells, obtained in the second trimester of pregnancy. The genes are TRBV11-2 and TRBJ2-7, with D perhaps TRBD2 (6 bases). The CDR3, as DNA: TGTGCCAGCGCCACACTACGGGGAGGAGGATACGAGCAGTACTTC. It codes for CASATLRGGGYEQYF.